The sample holds a few counts of the clone carrying this T cell receptor (beta chain). J was trimmed by 3 bases and V by 5 bases; bases with no gene match: 0. The CDR3 length is 13 residues. This entry belongs to a study of T-cell reconstitution after alpha-beta-depleted transplantation in children. This sample's TCRbeta library carried unique molecular identifier barcodes. TCRdb redid the calling of the PCR reads with MiXCR, one entry per CDR3 protein. The table lists 450,000 to 500,000 distinct CDR3 sequences, around 13% of them singletons. The chain joins TRBV12-3 or TRBV12-4 to TRBJ1-1; 10 nucleotides align to TRBD1. The clonotype originates from a human donor who donated a stem cell graft to a child with combined immunodeficiency. The starting material was PBMCs from the stem cell graft donor, obtained from the stem cell graft. CDR3: CASSDRGHTEAFF. The CDR3 DNA reads TGTGCCAGCAGTGACAGGGGGCACACTGAAGCTTTCTTT.